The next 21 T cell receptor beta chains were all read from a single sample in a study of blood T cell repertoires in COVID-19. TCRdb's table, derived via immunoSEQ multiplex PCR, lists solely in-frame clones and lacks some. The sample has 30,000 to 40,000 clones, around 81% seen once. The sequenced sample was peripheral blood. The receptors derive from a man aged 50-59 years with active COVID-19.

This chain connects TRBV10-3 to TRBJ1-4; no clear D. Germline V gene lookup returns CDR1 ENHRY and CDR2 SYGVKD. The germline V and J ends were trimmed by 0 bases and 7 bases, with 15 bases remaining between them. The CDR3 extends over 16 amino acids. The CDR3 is CAISESMAPGGEKLFF. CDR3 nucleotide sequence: TGTGCCATCAGTGAGTCCATGGCCCCGGGAGGTGAAAAACTGTTTTTT.

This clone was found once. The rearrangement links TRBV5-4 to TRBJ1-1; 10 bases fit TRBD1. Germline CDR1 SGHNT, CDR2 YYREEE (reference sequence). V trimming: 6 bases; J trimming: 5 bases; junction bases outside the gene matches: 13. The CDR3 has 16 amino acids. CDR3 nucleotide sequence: TGTGCCAGCATCCGCGGGGGGACAGGGGAGAGTACTGAAGCTTTCTTT. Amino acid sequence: CASIRGGTGESTEAFF.

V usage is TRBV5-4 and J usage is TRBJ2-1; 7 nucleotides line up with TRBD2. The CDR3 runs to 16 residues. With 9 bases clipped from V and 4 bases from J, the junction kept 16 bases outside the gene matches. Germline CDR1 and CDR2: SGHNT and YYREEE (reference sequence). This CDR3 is CAIPEPRGSGYNEQFF. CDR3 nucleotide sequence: TGTGCCATCCCCGAACCCCGGGGTAGCGGGTACAATGAGCAGTTCTTC.

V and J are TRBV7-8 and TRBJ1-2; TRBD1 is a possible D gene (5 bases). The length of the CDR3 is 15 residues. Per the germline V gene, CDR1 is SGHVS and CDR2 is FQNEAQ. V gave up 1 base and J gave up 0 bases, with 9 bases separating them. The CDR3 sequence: CASSLGAGTNYGYTF. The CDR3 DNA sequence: TGTGCCAGCAGCTTAGGGGCAGGGACTAACTATGGCTACACCTTC.

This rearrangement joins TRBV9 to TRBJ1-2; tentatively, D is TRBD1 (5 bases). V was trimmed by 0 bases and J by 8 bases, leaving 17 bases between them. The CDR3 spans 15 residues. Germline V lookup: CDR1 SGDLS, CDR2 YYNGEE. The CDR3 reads CASSVGTGGAEGYTF. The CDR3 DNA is TGTGCCAGCAGCGTAGGCACCGGAGGGGCCGAAGGCTACACCTTC. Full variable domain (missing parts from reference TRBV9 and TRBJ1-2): DSGVTQTPKHLITATGQRVTLRCSPRSGDLSVYWYQQSLDQGLQFLIQYYNGEERAKGNILERFSAQQFPDLHSELNLSSLELGDSALYFCASSVGTGGAEGYTFGSGTRLTVV.

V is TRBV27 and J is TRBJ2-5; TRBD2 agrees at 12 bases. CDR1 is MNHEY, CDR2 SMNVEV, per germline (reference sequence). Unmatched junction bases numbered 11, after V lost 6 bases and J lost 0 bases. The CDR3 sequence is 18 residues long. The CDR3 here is CASSPGLAGGGYQETQYF. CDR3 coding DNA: TGTGCCAGCAGCCCGGGACTAGCGGGTGGCGGCTACCAAGAGACCCAGTACTTC.

CDR3 protein: CASSLGTSKETQYF. CDR3 DNA sequence: TGTGCCAGCAGCTTAGGGACTAGTAAAGAGACCCAGTACTTC. The chain links TRBV7-2 to TRBJ2-5, with 7 bases that match TRBD2. Trimming at V came to 1 base and at J to 3 bases, leaving 2 bases not matched to a gene. Germline CDR1 reads SGHTA; CDR2 reads FQGNSA. The CDR3 is 14 amino acids. Combining the CDR3 with reference TRBV7-2 and TRBJ2-5 gives the whole variable domain GAGVSQSPSNKVTEKGKDVELRCDPISGHTALYWYRQSLGQGLEFLIYFQGNSAPDKSGLPSDRFSAERTGGSVSTLTIQRTQQEDSAVYLCASSLGTSKETQYFGPGTRLLVL.

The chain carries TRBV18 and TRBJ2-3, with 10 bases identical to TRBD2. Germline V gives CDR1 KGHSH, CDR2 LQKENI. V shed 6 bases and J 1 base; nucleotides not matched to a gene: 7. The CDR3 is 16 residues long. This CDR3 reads CASSATSGVGTDTQYF. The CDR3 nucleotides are TGTGCCAGCTCTGCTACTAGCGGGGTCGGCACAGATACGCAGTATTTT.

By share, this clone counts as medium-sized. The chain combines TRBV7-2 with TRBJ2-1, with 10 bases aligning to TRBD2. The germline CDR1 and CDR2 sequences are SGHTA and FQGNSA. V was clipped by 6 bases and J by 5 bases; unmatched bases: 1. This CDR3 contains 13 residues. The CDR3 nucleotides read TGTGCCAGCAGGGGACTAGCGAACAATGAGCAGTTCTTC. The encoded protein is CASRGLANNEQFF.

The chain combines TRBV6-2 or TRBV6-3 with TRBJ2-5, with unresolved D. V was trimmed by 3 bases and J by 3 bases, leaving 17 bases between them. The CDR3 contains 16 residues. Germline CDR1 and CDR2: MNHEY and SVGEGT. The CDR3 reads CASSYTFRHVEETQYF. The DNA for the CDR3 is TGTGCCAGCAGTTATACATTCAGGCACGTCGAAGAGACCCAGTACTTC.

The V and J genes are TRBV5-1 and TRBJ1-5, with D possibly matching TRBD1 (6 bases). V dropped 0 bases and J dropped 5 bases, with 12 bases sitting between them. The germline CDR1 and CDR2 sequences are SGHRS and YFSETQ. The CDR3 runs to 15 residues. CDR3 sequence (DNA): TGCGCCAGCAGCTTGGGAACAGGGACCGATCAGCCCCAGCATTTT. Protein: CASSLGTGTDQPQHF.

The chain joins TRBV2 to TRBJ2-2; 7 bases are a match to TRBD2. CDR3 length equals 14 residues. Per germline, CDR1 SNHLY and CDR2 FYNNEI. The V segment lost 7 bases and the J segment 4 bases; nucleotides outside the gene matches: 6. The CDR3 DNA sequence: TGTGCCAGCATTTCCGGGACTATCACCGGGGAGCTGTTTTTT. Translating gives CASISGTITGELFF.

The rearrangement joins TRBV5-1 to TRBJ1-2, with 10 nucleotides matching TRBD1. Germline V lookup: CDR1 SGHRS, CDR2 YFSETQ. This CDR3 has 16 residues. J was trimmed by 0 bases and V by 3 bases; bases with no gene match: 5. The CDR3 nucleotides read TGCGCCAGCAGCTCACACGGGACAGGGGCTAACTATGGCTACACCTTC. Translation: CASSSHGTGANYGYTF.

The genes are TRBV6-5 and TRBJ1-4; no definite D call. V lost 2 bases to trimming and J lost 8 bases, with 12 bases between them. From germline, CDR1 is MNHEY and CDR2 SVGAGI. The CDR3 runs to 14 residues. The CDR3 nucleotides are TGTGCCAGCAGTTACGTCGGAGGGCGAGAAAAACTGTTTTTT. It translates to CASSYVGGREKLFF.

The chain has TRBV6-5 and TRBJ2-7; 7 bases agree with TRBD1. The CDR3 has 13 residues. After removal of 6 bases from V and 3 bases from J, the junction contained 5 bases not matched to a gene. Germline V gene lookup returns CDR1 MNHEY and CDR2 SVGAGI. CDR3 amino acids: CASRADRDYEQYF. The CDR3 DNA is TGTGCCAGCAGAGCCGACAGGGACTACGAGCAGTACTTC.

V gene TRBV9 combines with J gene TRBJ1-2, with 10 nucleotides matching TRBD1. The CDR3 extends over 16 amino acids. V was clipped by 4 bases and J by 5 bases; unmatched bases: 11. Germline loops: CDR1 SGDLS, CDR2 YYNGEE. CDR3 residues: CASSRTGGMGSYGYTF. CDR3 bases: TGTGCCAGCAGCCGGACAGGGGGAATGGGTAGTTATGGCTACACCTTC.

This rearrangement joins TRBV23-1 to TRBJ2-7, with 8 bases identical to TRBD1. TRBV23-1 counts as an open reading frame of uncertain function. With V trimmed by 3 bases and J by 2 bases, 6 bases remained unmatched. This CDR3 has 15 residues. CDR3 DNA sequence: TGCGCCAGCAGTCACCCGGGACAGGCTACCTACGAGCAGTACTTC. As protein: CASSHPGQATYEQYF.

The CDR3 sequence is CATTTGGYGTEAFF. The CDR3 bases are TGTGCCACCACGACAGGGGGATATGGCACTGAAGCTTTCTTT. The J gene is TRBJ1-1, the V gene TRBV19; 9 nucleotides match TRBD1. CDR3 length: 14 amino acids. Per germline, CDR1 LNHDA and CDR2 SQIVND (reference sequence). The trim removed 10 bases at V and 4 bases at J, leaving 10 bases unmatched. Combining the CDR3 with reference TRBV19 and TRBJ1-1 gives the whole variable domain DGGITQSPKYLFRKEGQNVTLSCEQNLNHDAMYWYRQDPGQGLRLIYYSQIVNDFQKGDIAEGYSVSREKKESFPLTVTSAQKNPTAFYLCATTTGGYGTEAFFGQGTRLTVV.

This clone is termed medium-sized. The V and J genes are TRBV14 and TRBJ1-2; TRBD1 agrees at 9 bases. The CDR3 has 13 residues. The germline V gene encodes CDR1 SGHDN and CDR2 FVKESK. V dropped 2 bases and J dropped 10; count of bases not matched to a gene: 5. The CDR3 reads CASSQMGQGTYTF. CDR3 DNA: TGTGCCAGCAGCCAAATGGGACAGGGAACCTACACCTTC.

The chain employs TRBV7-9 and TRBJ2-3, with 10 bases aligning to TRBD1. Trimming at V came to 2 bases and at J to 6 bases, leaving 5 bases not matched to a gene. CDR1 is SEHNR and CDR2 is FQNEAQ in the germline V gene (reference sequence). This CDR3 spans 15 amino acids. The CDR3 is CASSLRQGARDTQYF. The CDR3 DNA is TGTGCCAGCAGCTTAAGACAGGGGGCAAGGGATACGCAGTATTTT.

Written as DNA, the CDR3 is TGTGCCAGCAGCTCCCTTCCAACTAGGACAGATACGCAGTATTTT. Encoded protein: CASSSLPTRTDTQYF. The chain links TRBV14 to TRBJ2-3; D may be TRBD2 (5 bases). Trimming cost V 5 bases and J 3 bases, with 15 bases left between them. Germline V gene data show CDR1 as SGHDN and CDR2 as FVKESK. This CDR3 has 15 residues.